This T cell receptor (beta chain) was identified during a study of beta chain features in type 1 diabetes. Whole-study findings and limits: Type 1 diabetes patients had moderately but significantly shorter TCRB CDR3s in all four CD4+ subsets.

The CDR3 is 13 residues long. Trimming took 3 bases from V and 8 from J; bases not matched to a gene: 2. In germline, CDR1 is GTSNPN, CDR2 SVGIG (reference sequence). This clone was found a few times. What it binds is not known. cDNA synthesis used the whole RNA isolate, giving expressed TCRB sequences. Assay: immunoSEQ multiplex PCR; the TCRdb copy retains only in-frame clones and omits some. The sample lists tens of thousands of clones; 49% were seen once. The clonotype was recovered from a man aged 25-45 years with type 1 diabetes. The chain uses TRBV30 and TRBJ2-2, with 11 bases identical to TRBD1. Sequencing was carried out using central memory CD4+ T cells from blood. The DNA for the CDR3 is TGTGCCTGGAGCGGGACAGGGGGTGGGGAGCTGTTTTTT. It encodes CAWSGTGGGELFF.